The clone carrying this T cell receptor (beta chain) appeared a single time. This sample's time point: naive CD8 control sorted from an acute-time-point sample. The data were obtained in a study of CD8 T cells in acute hepatitis C reinfection. There are 15 residues in the CDR3. Trimming removed 1 base from V and 1 base from J; junction bases left unmatched: 2. Germline lookup yields CDR1 SGHAT and CDR2 FQDESV (reference sequence). TCRdb keeps only in-frame clones here, not all; method: immunoSEQ multiplex PCR. This table has over 35,000 clones, around nine tenths appearing once. The chain recombines TRBV11-1 with TRBJ2-7; 9 bases fit TRBD2. Sequencing was carried out using naive CD8+ T cells from PBMCs. The TCR originated in a man aged 25 to 40 with chronic hepatitis C. The CDR3 protein is CASSLVAGGSYEQYF. CDR3 nucleotide sequence: TGTGCCAGCAGCTTAGTTGCGGGAGGGTCCTACGAGCAGTACTTC.